The 22 T cell receptor beta chains below come from one sample, sequenced in a study of molecular identifiers for immune sequencing clone quantification. TCRdb re-derived calls from the PCR reads in MiXCR, one entry per CDR3 protein. The sample carries some 320,000 distinct CDR3 sequences, 24% recorded once. The sample consisted of naive CD8+ T cells from blood, with Jurkat cell RNA spiked in. Subset specified: FACS-sorted CD8+CD4-CCR7+CD45RA+ naive T cells. These receptors came from a human donor in good health. Some libraries in this study had Jurkat cell RNA spiked in.

Worth noting for this clonotype: One junction end does not reproduce the germline sequence, and a read error may be involved. The chain employs TRBV19 and TRBJ2-2; D perhaps matches TRBD2 (6 bases). Germline loops: CDR1 LNHDA, CDR2 SQIVND (reference sequence). CDR3 length: 14 residues. CDR3 in DNA: TGTGCCAGTAGTATAACCGAGGGGCGCGGGGCGCTGTTTTTT. This encodes CASSITEGRGALFF.

This clonotype was seen repeatedly, ten times or more. The V gene is TRBV4-3, the J gene TRBJ1-4; no clear D. This CDR3 spans 16 amino acids. The V end was cut by 1 base, the J end by 6 bases, with 15 bases between. From germline, CDR1 is LGHNA and CDR2 YSLEER. This chain's CDR3 is CASSQGGWQTDEKLFF. As DNA, the CDR3 is TGCGCCAGCAGCCAAGGGGGTTGGCAAACCGATGAAAAACTGTTTTTT.

Many counts were recorded for this clonotype. CDR3 protein: CASSQSAGRREPGELFF. CDR3 DNA sequence: TGCGCCAGCAGTCAATCAGCAGGGAGGCGGGAGCCCGGGGAGCTGTTTTTT. The V and J genes are TRBV23-1 and TRBJ2-2, with 7 bases fitting TRBD2. TRBV23-1 carries the ORF label, with uncertain function. The V and J ends lost 0 bases and 6 bases, in that order; junction bases with no gene match: 10. This CDR3 contains 17 residues.

This sequence joins TRBV2 and TRBJ2-1; possibly TRBD1 for D (5 bases). CDR3 length: 15 amino acids. Between the trimmed V and J ends, which lost 3 bases and 8 bases, there was a span of 17 bases. CDR1 and CDR2 from the germline V gene are SNHLY and FYNNEI. CDR3 bases: TGTGCCAGCAGTGACTGGGCAGGGTCAGGCTATGAGCAGTTCTTC. This codes for CASSDWAGSGYEQFF.

The chain uses TRBV5-6 and TRBJ1-1; 8 nucleotides match TRBD1. Germline CDR1 SGHDT, CDR2 YYEEEE. Trimming cost V 1 base and J 4 bases; bases outside gene matches: 3. The CDR3 is made up of 14 amino acids. The CDR3 DNA follows: TGTGCCAGCAGCTTGACGACAGGGGTCACTGAAGCTTTCTTT. Its protein product is CASSLTTGVTEAFF.

This clonotype was seen repeatedly, ten times or more. The chain is built from TRBV7-9 and TRBJ2-4; 7 bases fit TRBD2. The CDR3 consists of 16 residues. The junction had 3 bases not matched to a gene; V was cut back by 0 bases and J by 1 base. CDR1 SEHNR and CDR2 FQNEAQ come from the germline V gene (reference sequence). For the CDR3, the DNA is TGTGCCAGCAGCTTAGCGCAAGCGGGGGCCAAAAACATTCAGTACTTC. Residues: CASSLAQAGAKNIQYF.

At least ten counts were recorded for this clonotype. The chain joins TRBV3-1 to TRBJ1-4, with D unclear. Germline-derived CDR1 and CDR2 are LGHDT and YNNKEL (reference sequence). This CDR3 has 14 amino acids. With 4 bases removed from V and 4 bases from J, the gap between germline ends came to 10 bases. CDR3 amino acids: CASSPTEVNEKLFF. The CDR3 region has the DNA TGTGCCAGCAGCCCAACAGAAGTTAATGAAAAACTGTTTTTT.

The chain couples TRBV12-3 or TRBV12-4 to TRBJ2-1; 7 nucleotides match TRBD2. There are 15 residues in the CDR3. V lost 5 bases and J lost 5; bases outside the gene matches: 9. The CDR3 region has the DNA TGTGCCAGCAGTCCTCGCTCTAGCGGCCACAATGAGCAGTTCTTC. Its protein product is CASSPRSSGHNEQFF.

This clonotype was detected only a few times. The gene calls are TRBV7-2 and TRBJ2-3; TRBD2 aligns across 7 bases. Germline lookup yields CDR1 SGHTA and CDR2 FQGNSA. Germline trimming cut 6 bases from V and 4 bases from J; bases unmatched to any gene: 16. The length of the CDR3 is 17 residues. The CDR3 spells CASSRRGRAPGADTQYF. In DNA, the CDR3 is TGTGCCAGCAGTCGCCGGGGGAGGGCTCCTGGCGCAGATACGCAGTATTTT.

Ten or more counts support this clonotype. The CDR3 DNA follows: TGTGCCAGCAGCTCTGCAGGGGGACGGAGGGACGAGCAGTACTTC. Translating gives CASSSAGGRRDEQYF. This chain uses TRBV7-9 with TRBJ2-7; D is perhaps TRBD1 (7 bases). The length of the CDR3 is 15 residues. Germline V gene data show CDR1 as SEHNR and CDR2 as FQNEAQ (reference sequence). V lost 4 bases to trimming and J lost 5 bases, with 18 bases between them.

This clonotype showed up many times. The chain has TRBV4-2 and TRBJ1-1; weak D call: TRBD1 (5 bases). The germline gives CDR1 LGHNA, CDR2 YNFKEQ. The CDR3 is 15 amino acids. V was cut by 2 bases and J by 0 bases, with 10 bases left in between. The DNA of the CDR3 is TGTGCCAGCAGCCAACGTACAGGAATGAACACTGAAGCTTTCTTT. Its translation is CASSQRTGMNTEAFF.

This clonotype was observed at least ten times. The chain recombines TRBV19 with TRBJ2-3, with TRBD1 matching 10 bases. The CDR3 is 15 residues long. Trimming cost V 3 bases and J 6 bases; bases outside gene matches: 6. CDR1 and CDR2 from the germline V gene are LNHDA and SQIVND (reference sequence). The CDR3 sequence is CASSIGTGVLDTQYF. The CDR3 nucleotides are TGTGCCAGTAGTATTGGGACAGGGGTCCTCGATACGCAGTATTTT.

This clonotype was detected a few times. This sequence joins TRBV27 and TRBJ1-5; D unresolved. CDR3 length equals 13 residues. V was pared by 3 bases and J by 4 bases, with 7 bases between. CDR1 and CDR2 (germline): MNHEY, SMNVEV (reference sequence). The CDR3 DNA sequence: TGTGCCAGCAGTTTCGGGATAAATCAGCCCCAGCATTTT. Its translation is CASSFGINQPQHF.

Worth noting for this clonotype: This may be a read error, as it is one base from a much larger clone. Here the CDR3 omits its conserved ending phenylalanine or tryptophan, so a read error is the likely source. The rearrangement uses TRBV19 and TRBJ2-2; D uncertain. CDR3 length: 13 residues. Trimming left V 1 base short and J 7 bases short, with 7 bases between. Per the germline V gene, CDR1 is LNHDA and CDR2 is SQIVND (reference sequence). CDR3 sequence reads: CASSIVGSGELFL. The CDR3 nucleotides read TGTGCCAGTAGTATAGTTGGCAGCGGGGAGCTGTTTCTT.

This clonotype was observed a handful of times. V and J are TRBV9 and TRBJ2-3; no firm D call. The CDR3 has 15 amino acids. CDR1 SGDLS and CDR2 YYNGEE come from the germline V gene. The V and J ends lost 3 bases and 0 bases respectively, with 11 bases between them. The CDR3 protein is CASSALPSSTDTQYF. In DNA, the CDR3 is TGTGCCAGCAGCGCCCTGCCTTCTAGCACAGATACGCAGTATTTT.

Comment on this clonotype: A much more abundant neighbour one base away suggests this may be a read error. V gene TRBV7-6 combines with J gene TRBJ1-4; TRBD1 is a possible D gene (5 bases). The CDR3 consists of 14 residues. Germline V gene lookup returns CDR1 SGHVS and CDR2 FNYEAQ. CDR3 region: CASGLDSGSEKLFF. CDR3 DNA sequence: TGTGCCAGCGGCTTAGATTCAGGGTCCGAAAAACTGTTTTTT.

This clonotype has only a few counts. The chain has TRBV3-1 and TRBJ2-3; 9 bases are shared with TRBD2. Germline-derived CDR1 and CDR2 are LGHDT and YNNKEL (reference sequence). The CDR3 is made up of 17 amino acids. J lost 2 bases, V lost 1 base, and 7 bases had no gene match. The CDR3: CASSQVRRGGNTDTQYF. In DNA form, the CDR3 reads TGTGCCAGCAGCCAAGTGAGGCGGGGGGGAAACACAGATACGCAGTATTTT.

In this sample, this clonotype turned up once. This could be a read error, since a much larger clone is one nucleotide away. The V and J genes are TRBV7-2 and TRBJ2-7; D is ambiguous. The CDR3 sequence is 14 residues long. Per germline, CDR1 SGHTA and CDR2 FQGNSA. CDR3 sequence (DNA): TGTGCCAGCAGGTTAGTGGAGTGGCAATACGAGCAGTACTTC. Its protein product is CASRLVEWQYEQYF.

Regarding this clonotype: At one end the junction does not follow the germline gene, possibly because of a read error. The chain employs TRBV7-9 and TRBJ2-5, with D perhaps matching TRBD2 (5 bases). The germline V gene has CDR1 SEHNR and CDR2 FQNEAQ (reference sequence). The CDR3 has 13 amino acids. This CDR3 reads CARSLVGEEPPYF. The CDR3 DNA reads TGTGCCCGCAGCTTAGTCGGGGAAGAGCCCCCGTACTTC.

This clonotype was picked up a small number of times. V gene TRBV15 combines with J gene TRBJ1-2; D is uncertain. The V end was cut by 0 bases, the J end by 4 bases, with 12 bases between. The CDR3 consists of 15 residues. CDR1 is LNHNV, CDR2 YYDKDF, per germline (reference sequence). CDR3 amino acids: CATSRDRSEGYGYTF. CDR3 sequence (DNA): TGTGCCACCAGCAGAGATCGGTCGGAGGGCTATGGCTACACCTTC.

Points on this clonotype: A read error may produce the germline difference seen at one junction end. J is TRBJ2-3 and V is TRBV4-3, with D possibly TRBD1 on 8 matching bases. Germline loops: CDR1 LGHNA, CDR2 YSLEER. The CDR3 extends over 16 amino acids. The CDR3 nucleotides are TGCGCCAGCAGCCAAACTAACAGGGGGGGCACAGATACGCGGTATTTT. Protein product: CASSQTNRGGTDTRYF.

Many counts were recorded for this clonotype. This chain links TRBV10-3 with TRBJ2-5, with D possibly being TRBD1 (6 bases). The CDR3 covers 13 residues. The germline V and J ends were trimmed by 3 bases and 3 bases, with 8 bases remaining between them. Germline V CDR1 and CDR2: ENHRY, SYGVKD. The CDR3 protein is CAISDPGEETQYF. The CDR3 coding sequence is TGTGCCATCAGTGACCCAGGGGAAGAGACCCAGTACTTC.